The 13 T cell receptor beta chains listed next were all sequenced from one sample in a study. Libraries were prepared by immunoSEQ multiplex PCR; TCRdb keeps only in-frame clonotypes and omits some of them. The data hold tens of thousands of clones, with roughly 93% observed a single time. The specimen sequenced was PBMCs. All receptors come from a middle-aged man with rheumatoid arthritis.

This chain connects TRBV9 to TRBJ1-3; maybe TRBD1 (5 bases). The V end lost 3 bases, the J end lost 4 bases, and 14 bases lay between the germline ends. Germline V gene data show CDR1 as SGDLS and CDR2 as YYNGEE. The CDR3 contains 15 residues. The CDR3 here is CASSEIRGTGNTIYF. DNA of the CDR3: TGTGCCAGCAGCGAGATTAGGGGAACCGGAAACACCATATATTTT.

The rearrangement joins TRBV7-9 to TRBJ1-2; D might be TRBD1 (5 bases). The V gene's germline CDR1 is SEHNR and CDR2 FQNEAQ (reference sequence). The CDR3 runs to 14 residues. Between the trimmed V and J ends, which lost 5 bases and 4 bases, there was a span of 14 bases. The CDR3 DNA is TGTGCCAGCAGCCCCGGAAGGGGATCCTATGGCTACACCTTC. It codes for CASSPGRGSYGYTF.

This rearrangement joins TRBV29-1 to TRBJ2-1, with D perhaps matching TRBD2 (6 bases). The CDR3 covers 15 residues. V lost 4 bases, J lost 7 bases, and 20 bases lay in between. Per germline, CDR1 SQVTM and CDR2 ANQGSEA. CDR3 sequence (DNA): TGCAGCGTTGTTGCGGGGCAGGGCGACCCTAATGAGCAGTTCTTC. It codes for CSVVAGQGDPNEQFF.

The chain links TRBV12-3 or TRBV12-4 to TRBJ2-7; tentatively, D is TRBD2 (5 bases). V lost 1 base to trimming and J lost 7 bases, with 11 bases between them. The CDR3 is 13 amino acids. CDR3 loop: CASSLGLPLEQYF. The CDR3 DNA sequence: TGTGCCAGCAGTTTAGGACTACCGCTGGAGCAGTACTTC.

The chain carries TRBV5-1 and TRBJ2-7; perhaps TRBD2 as D (5 bases). Germline CDR1 and CDR2: SGHRS and YFSETQ. The V end lost 1 base, the J end lost 2 bases, and 16 bases lay between the germline ends. This CDR3 is built from 16 residues. In DNA form, the CDR3 reads TGCGCCAGCAGCTTGTCGGGTCGGTCGGGGACCTACGAGCAGTACTTC. This encodes CASSLSGRSGTYEQYF.

The chain is built from TRBV5-6 and TRBJ1-2, with 8 bases that match TRBD1. The CDR3 covers 13 residues. Germline V CDR1 and CDR2: SGHDT, YYEEEE. The J segment lost 3 bases and the V segment lost 4 bases, leaving 2 bases of the junction unmatched. The DNA of the CDR3 is TGTGCCAGCAGCCTGGACAGGGACTATGGCTACACCTTC. Protein product: CASSLDRDYGYTF.

The chain has TRBV28 and TRBJ1-1, with a tentative D call TRBD1 (6 bases). V dropped 4 bases and J dropped 8 bases, with 14 bases sitting between them. This CDR3 comprises 13 residues. CDR1 and CDR2 (germline): MDHEN, SYDVKM. Here the CDR3 reads CASSSTGRSEAFF. CDR3 DNA sequence: TGTGCCAGCAGTTCAACAGGGAGATCGGAAGCTTTCTTT.

The rearrangement joins TRBV4-1 to TRBJ2-2; tentatively, D is TRBD2 (6 bases). Deletions cut 6 bases from V and 7 bases from J, with 15 bases between. The germline V gene has CDR1 MGHRA and CDR2 YSYEKL. The CDR3 is made up of 14 amino acids. CDR3 DNA: TGCGCCAGCAGAGGGGAGGATCTCGGCGGGGAGCTGTTTTTT. Its protein is CASRGEDLGGELFF.

V and J are TRBV3-1 (or the pseudogene TRBV3-2) and TRBJ2-5; D is unclear. Trimming left V 2 bases short and J 4 bases short, with 17 bases between. Germline CDR1 is LGHDT and CDR2 is YNNKEL (reference sequence). This CDR3 region has 16 residues. This chain's CDR3 is CASSQIGQKGRETQYF. The CDR3 coding sequence is TGTGCCAGCAGCCAAATCGGCCAAAAAGGGCGAGAGACCCAGTACTTC.

The rearrangement uses TRBV18 and TRBJ2-5, with D perhaps matching TRBD1 or TRBD2 (5 bases each). The V and J ends lost 1 base and 4 bases respectively, with 7 bases between them. The CDR3 sequence is 13 residues long. Germline V lookup: CDR1 KGHSH, CDR2 LQKENI. The CDR3 bases are TGTGCCAGCTCACCACGAGGGGTAGAGACCCAGTACTTC. Amino acid sequence: CASSPRGVETQYF.

The chain couples TRBV18 to TRBJ2-1, with TRBD1 identical over 8 bases. This CDR3 is built from 16 residues. Germline V CDR1 and CDR2: KGHSH, LQKENI. V shed 1 base and J 5 bases; nucleotides not matched to a gene: 7. The chain's CDR3 is CASSPLGQGSHNEQFF. The CDR3 DNA sequence: TGTGCCAGCTCACCACTCGGACAGGGTAGCCACAATGAGCAGTTCTTC.

The CDR3 DNA reads as TGTGCCAGCAGCCAAGATTTCTGGACAGGGGGAAACACCATATATTTT. Translating it yields CASSQDFWTGGNTIYF. This sequence joins TRBV3-1 (or the pseudogene TRBV3-2) and TRBJ1-3; 8 bases fit TRBD1. The V segment lost 0 bases and the J segment 4 bases; nucleotides outside the gene matches: 5. The CDR3 has 16 amino acids. The V gene's germline CDR1 is LGHDT and CDR2 YNNKEL (reference sequence).

V and J are TRBV28 and TRBJ2-4, with D maybe TRBD1 (6 bases). The germline V gene encodes CDR1 MDHEN and CDR2 SYDVKM. CDR3 length equals 15 residues. Trimming cost V 1 base and J 3 bases, with 10 bases left between them. The CDR3 reads CASSLYRDFKNIQYF. The DNA of the CDR3 is TGTGCCAGCAGTTTATACAGGGATTTCAAAAACATTCAGTACTTC.